This TCR beta chain was sequenced in a study of shared clonotypes between healthy human individuals (dated by TCRdb to 2018 to 2020). Background on the whole study: The cohort comprised a couple of women and a few men aged 18 to 49 years. Each donor's leukapheresis produced roughly between roughly 0.9 and 8.9 billion PBMCs. Libraries were prepared and TCR repertoires were sequenced by different laboratories using diverse techniques, in order to increase sequencing depth and limit assay-specific biases. Per donor, three plates each were used for CD4 naive and CD4 memory, two for CD8 naive, and one for CD8 memory. Blood TCR repertoires of five healthy adults were deeply sequenced to estimate repertoire size and the extent of clonotype sharing between individuals. Study-wide findings and limitations: Compared with non-shared clonotypes, the clonotypes found in all four sorted-subset donors had higher generation probabilities. Larger estimated clonotype richness was generally found for naive subsets than for memory subsets. Sampling was restricted to blood, and TCR repertoires in tissue are likely to differ from TCR repertoires in blood. Pairwise subsampling led to the expectation that sequencing depth would affect the degree of clonotype sharing among donors. Because the study included a small number of donors, the genetic and exposure-history diversity represented was limited. Rarefaction of sorted-subset datasets indicated incomplete sequencing despite the large sequencing depth. When several donors were compared, the shared fraction of clonotypes was 5% to 6.5% for naive CD4, around 4% for naive CD8, roughly 2.3% for memory CD4, and 0.35% to 0.4% for memory CD8.

In regard to this clone: No cognate antigen has been identified for it. Per-nucleotide qualities are absent, and no much larger clonotype sits a single base away.

Donors were healthy HIV-negative adults with no recently reported acute infections or vaccinations. Every donor was a Caucasian adult residing in Nashville, Tennessee, USA. CD8 memory samples combined magnetically selected CD45RO+ cells with CCR7-negative CD45RA+ effector memory (TemRA) cells. Blood was obtained by leukapheresis, after which PBMCs were separated by Ficoll-Histopaque density gradient centrifugation and cryopreserved in liquid nitrogen vapor phase. Analytical flow cytometry was used to check the purity and quantity of each magnetically sorted T cell population. Each sorted fraction had its genomic DNA isolated and then quantified by UV absorbance on a Nanodrop 2000c. Using the deep immunoSEQ assay, TCR CDR3 regions were amplified from genomic DNA by multiplex PCR. For each cell subset, the extracted genomic DNA was distributed evenly across all wells of several immunoSEQ 96-well plates, and each plate served as one replicate. For sorted subsets, approximately 0.2 ug of genomic DNA, equivalent to 30,000 or so T cell genomes, went into each replicate PCR. Purified libraries were measured with a Qubit 3.0 fluorometer, size-checked on a Bioanalyzer 2100, and measured again with the KAPA Library Quantification kit. A separate single-read 150-cycle Illumina NextSeq 550 flow cell was used to sequence each immunoSEQ 96-well plate. As for the original processing: The immunoSEQ output contained only junctional sequences without quality scores, so filtering could not match that applied to full-length reads. To assign V/J genes and CDR3, sequences were annotated against IMGT germline references using PyIR, a Python wrapper for IgBLAST v1.9. Reads were filtered out if the reads had weak V/J assignments (E-value above 1e-6), no CDR3, stop codons, out-of-frame junctions, or ambiguous translated residues. V3J clonotypes were defined as sequences sharing an identical inferred V gene, J gene, and CDR3 amino acid sequence. Percentage overlap between repertoires was calculated by dividing the number of shared unique clonotypes by the size of the smaller repertoire. Richness of each repertoire was evaluated using RTK rarefaction, the Chao1 estimator, and Recon v2.1 estimates of unobserved clonotypes. OLGA was used to compute generation probabilities for all TCRbeta clonotypes that the gDNA method yielded from a handful of donors. The clones in this table, taken by TCRdb from immuneACCESS, are in-frame only. Not every clone is retained; where verified, under half of the shortfall comes from an unresolved V gene, and the cause of the rest is unknown. The V and J calls and clone size were taken over from that table, and D and trimming were inferred from the DNA. This sample has about 690,000 clones in its table, and 80% to 95% of those were observed once. The ten top clones hold 34% of the sample.

Sequencing was performed on memory CD8+ T cells from PBMCs. The cell subset or site label here, explained by the study, means: CD45RO+ cells pooled with CCR7-negative TemRA cells. The receptor's source is a young man in good health. Some clones in this sample may be carry-over from other donors' samples.

For the CDR3, the sequence is CASSLTVGNQPQHF. The bases are TGTGCCAGCAGCCTCACGGTTGGCAATCAGCCCCAGCATTTT. The chain is made from TRBV27 and TRBJ1-5, with no confident D gene call. From the cysteine up to the phenylalanine, the CDR3 has a length of 14 residues. Just CDR3 DNA is preserved here, 42 bases in frame from base 1. The V and J ends are trimmed by 6 bases and 2 bases, leaving 11 bases between them. Based on the germline V gene (reference sequence), the CDR1 and CDR2 sequences are MNHEY and SMNVEV.